Listed below are T cell receptor beta chains from one sample, sequenced in a study of a mutant IDH1 vaccine in newly diagnosed glioma. Method: immunoSEQ multiplex PCR; TCRdb's copy keeps in-frame clones and lacks some. The sample has approximately 81,000 clones, around 85% seen once; the top ten hold 2% to 2.5%. No antigen has been identified for these receptors. Source: PBMCs, taken from a glioma patient whose treatment included an IDH1 peptide vaccine. These receptors came from a man in his thirties or forties with glioma. Some clones in this sample may be carry-over from other donors' samples. The CDR3 runs from the conserved cysteine through the conserved F or W. A D gene is named only where the DNA matches it firmly. The size of a clone is reported for some rows only, either as once, few or many, or as a class for expanded clones.

V	D	J	length	size	CDR3	DNA
TRBV30	TRBD2	TRBJ2-7	12	once	CAWSLSGDEQYF	TGTGCCTGGAGTCTTAGCGGGGACGAGCAGTACTTC
TRBV6-1	.	TRBJ1-5	17	.	CASSDSRYGQGNQPQHF	TGTGCCAGCAGTGATTCGCGTTATGGTCAAGGCAATCAGCCCCAGCATTTT
TRBV5-6	.	TRBJ2-5	11	.	CASSLKETQYF	TGTGCCAGCAGCTTGAAGGAGACCCAGTACTTC
TRBV10-3	TRBD1	TRBJ2-1	13	.	CAISQTGANEQFF	TGTGCCATCAGCCAGACAGGGGCCAATGAGCAGTTCTTC
TRBV7-2	.	TRBJ2-5	12	.	CASQTDGETQYF	TGTGCCAGCCAGACGGACGGAGAGACCCAGTACTTC
TRBV19	.	TRBJ1-6	14	.	CASCDGSYNSPLHF	TGTGCCAGTTGTGATGGCTCCTATAATTCACCCCTCCACTTT
TRBV7-9	TRBD1	TRBJ1-1	14	once	CASSLWTGGTEAFF	TGTGCCAGCAGCTTATGGACAGGGGGCACTGAAGCTTTCTTT
TRBV4-1	.	TRBJ1-5	14	.	CASSQEIVNQPQHF	TGCGCCAGCAGCCAAGAGATAGTCAATCAGCCCCAGCATTTT
TRBV10-2	.	TRBJ1-2	14	.	CASSDPDSNYGYTF	TGCGCCAGCAGTGACCCAGACAGTAACTATGGCTACACCTTC
TRBV2	TRBD1	TRBJ1-2	15	.	CASSGQGFVDYGYTF	TGTGCCAGCAGTGGACAGGGGTTCGTAGACTATGGCTACACCTTC
TRBV19	TRBD2	TRBJ2-3	17	.	CASKGTYGLAGADTQYF	TGTGCCAGTAAGGGAACGTATGGACTAGCGGGAGCCGATACGCAGTATTTT
TRBV4-2	.	TRBJ2-5	13	.	CASATGPKETQYF	TGTGCCAGCGCCACCGGGCCCAAAGAGACCCAGTACTTC
TRBV4-2	.	TRBJ2-1	15	.	CASSQDRKGFNEQFF	TGTGCCAGCAGCCAAGATAGAAAAGGTTTCAATGAGCAGTTCTTC
TRBV4-1	.	TRBJ1-4	16	.	CASSQDWTAPNEKLFF	TGCGCCAGCAGCCAAGATTGGACGGCCCCTAATGAAAAACTGTTTTTT
TRBV5-5	.	TRBJ2-2	14	.	CASSLIANTGELFF	TGTGCCAGCAGCTTGATAGCTAACACCGGGGAGCTGTTTTTT
TRBV7-2	TRBD1	TRBJ2-7	13	.	CASSLADRYEQYF	TGTGCCAGCAGCTTAGCGGACAGGTACGAGCAGTACTTC
TRBV28	TRBD1	TRBJ1-5	14	.	CASSLLDRGQPQHF	TGTGCCAGCAGTTTACTCGACAGGGGGCAGCCCCAGCATTTT
TRBV27	.	TRBJ1-1	13	.	CASSFRVNTEAFF	TGTGCCAGCAGTTTCAGGGTTAACACTGAAGCTTTCTTT
TRBV19	TRBD1	TRBJ1-6	16	.	CASKDRGRGFNSPLHF	TGTGCCAGTAAGGACAGGGGGCGAGGCTTTAATTCACCCCTCCACTTT
TRBV6-5	.	TRBJ1-4	16	.	CASSYSIWGTNEKLFF	TGTGCCAGCAGTTACTCGATATGGGGTACTAATGAAAAACTGTTTTTT
TRBV6-6	.	TRBJ1-1	12	.	CASTRPPSEAFF	TGTGCCAGCACCAGACCACCGTCTGAAGCTTTCTTT
TRBV30	.	TRBJ2-1	12	.	CAWSKTGNEQFF	TGTGCCTGGAGCAAGACAGGCAATGAGCAGTTCTTC
TRBV9	.	TRBJ2-2	16	.	CASSPRGAENTGELFF	TGTGCCAGCAGCCCCCGTGGAGCGGAAAACACCGGGGAGCTGTTTTTT
TRBV20-1	.	TRBJ1-1	11	few	CSFKGDLEAFF	TGCAGCTTCAAGGGCGACTTGGAAGCTTTCTTT
TRBV2	.	TRBJ1-2	13	few	CASSYDGAGGYTF	TGTGCCAGCAGTTACGACGGCGCAGGAGGCTACACCTTC
TRBV29-1	TRBD1	TRBJ1-2	13	.	CSAGTGSSYGYTF	TGCAGCGCAGGGACAGGGTCCTCCTATGGCTACACCTTC
TRBV19	TRBD2	TRBJ2-7	14	.	CASNPGAGDGEQYF	TGTGCCAGTAACCCGGGAGCGGGGGACGGCGAGCAGTACTTC
TRBV9	TRBD2	TRBJ2-3	16	.	CASSVESGGNTDTQYF	TGTGCCAGCAGCGTAGAATCGGGGGGGAACACAGATACGCAGTATTTT
TRBV14	.	TRBJ2-1	14	.	CASSQELKGSEQFF	TGTGCCAGCAGCCAAGAGTTGAAAGGATCTGAGCAGTTCTTC
TRBV20-1	.	TRBJ1-2	11	few	CSASPAKFDTF	TGCAGTGCTAGTCCAGCCAAGTTCGACACCTTC
TRBV27	TRBD1	TRBJ2-7	15	.	CASSFTGTGDHEQYF	TGTGCCAGCAGTTTTACCGGGACAGGGGACCACGAGCAGTACTTC
TRBV27	.	TRBJ1-6	14	.	CASSFRTVNSPLHF	TGTGCCAGCAGTTTTCGGACGGTCAATTCACCCCTCCACTTT
TRBV28	.	TRBJ2-5	14	.	CASTPQTAQETQYF	TGTGCCAGCACCCCCCAGACAGCCCAAGAGACCCAGTACTTC